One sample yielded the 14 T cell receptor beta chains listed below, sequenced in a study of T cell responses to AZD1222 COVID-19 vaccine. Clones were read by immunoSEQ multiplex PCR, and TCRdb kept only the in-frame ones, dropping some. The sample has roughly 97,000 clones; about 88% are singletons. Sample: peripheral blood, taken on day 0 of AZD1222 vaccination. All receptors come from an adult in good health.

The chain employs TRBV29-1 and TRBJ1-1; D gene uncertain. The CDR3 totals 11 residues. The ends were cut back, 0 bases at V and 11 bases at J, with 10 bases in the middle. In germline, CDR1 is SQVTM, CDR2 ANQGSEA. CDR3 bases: TGCAGCGTTGAAGAGAGTGGAAGGGCTTTCTTT. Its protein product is CSVEESGRAFF.

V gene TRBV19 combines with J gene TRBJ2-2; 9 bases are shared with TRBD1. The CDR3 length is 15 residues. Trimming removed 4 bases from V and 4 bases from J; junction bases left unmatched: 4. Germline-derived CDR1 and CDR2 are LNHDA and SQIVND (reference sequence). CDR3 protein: CASSRQGGLTGELFF. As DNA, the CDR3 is TGTGCCAGTAGTAGACAGGGGGGCCTCACCGGGGAGCTGTTTTTT.

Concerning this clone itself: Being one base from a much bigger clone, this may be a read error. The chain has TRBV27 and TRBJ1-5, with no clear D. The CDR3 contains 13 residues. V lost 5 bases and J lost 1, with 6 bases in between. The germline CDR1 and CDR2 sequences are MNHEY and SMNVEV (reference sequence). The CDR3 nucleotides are TGTGCCAGCAGTCCCCAAAGCAATCAGCCCCAGCATTTT. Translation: CASSPQSNQPQHF.

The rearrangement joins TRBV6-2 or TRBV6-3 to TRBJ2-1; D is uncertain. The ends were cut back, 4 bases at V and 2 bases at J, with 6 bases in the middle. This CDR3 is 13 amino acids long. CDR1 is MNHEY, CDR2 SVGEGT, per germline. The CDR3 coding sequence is TGTGCCAGCAGTTCACGAACCTACAATGAGCAGTTCTTC. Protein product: CASSSRTYNEQFF.

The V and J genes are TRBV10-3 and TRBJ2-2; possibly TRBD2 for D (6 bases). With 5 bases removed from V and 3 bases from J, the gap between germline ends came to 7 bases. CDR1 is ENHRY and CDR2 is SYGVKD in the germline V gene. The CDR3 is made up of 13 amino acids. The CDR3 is CAISRLDTGELFF. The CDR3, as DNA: TGTGCCATCAGTCGACTAGACACCGGGGAGCTGTTTTTT.

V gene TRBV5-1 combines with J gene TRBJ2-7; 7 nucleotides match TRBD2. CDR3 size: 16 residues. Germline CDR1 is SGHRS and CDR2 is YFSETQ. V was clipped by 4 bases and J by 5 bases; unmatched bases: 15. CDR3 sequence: CASSPAGTTSSDEQYF. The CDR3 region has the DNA TGCGCCAGCAGCCCGGCCGGGACGACTAGCTCTGACGAGCAGTACTTC.

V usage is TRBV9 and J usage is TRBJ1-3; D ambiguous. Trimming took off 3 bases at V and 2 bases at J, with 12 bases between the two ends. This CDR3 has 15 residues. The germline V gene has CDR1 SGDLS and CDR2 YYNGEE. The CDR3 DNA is TGTGCCAGCAGCGCTCGTGGACGGACTGGAAACACCATATATTTT. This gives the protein CASSARGRTGNTIYF.

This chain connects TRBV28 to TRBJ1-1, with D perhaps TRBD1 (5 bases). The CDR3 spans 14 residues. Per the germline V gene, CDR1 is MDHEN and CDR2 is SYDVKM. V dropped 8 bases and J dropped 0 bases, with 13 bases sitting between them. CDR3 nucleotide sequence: TGTGCCAGCCGTAGACCGGGGGTGAACACTGAAGCTTTCTTT. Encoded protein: CASRRPGVNTEAFF. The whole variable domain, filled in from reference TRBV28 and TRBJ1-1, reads DVKVTQSSRYLVKRTGEKVFLECVQDMDHENMFWYRQDPGLGLRLIYFSYDVKMKEKGDIPEGYSVSREKKERFSLILESASTNQTSMYLCASRRPGVNTEAFFGQGTRLTVV.

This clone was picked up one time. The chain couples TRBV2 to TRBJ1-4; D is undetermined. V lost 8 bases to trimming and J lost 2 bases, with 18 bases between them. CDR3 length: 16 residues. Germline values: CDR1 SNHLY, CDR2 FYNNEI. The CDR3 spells CASFPAVRRTNEKLFF. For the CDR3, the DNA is TGTGCCAGCTTCCCCGCGGTTCGGAGGACTAATGAAAAACTGTTTTTT.

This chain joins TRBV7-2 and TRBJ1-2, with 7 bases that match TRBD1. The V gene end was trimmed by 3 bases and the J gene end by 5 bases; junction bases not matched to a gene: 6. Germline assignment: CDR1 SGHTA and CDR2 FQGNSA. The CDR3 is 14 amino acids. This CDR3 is CASSFGTAPYGYTF. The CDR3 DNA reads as TGTGCCAGCAGCTTCGGGACAGCCCCTTATGGCTACACCTTC.

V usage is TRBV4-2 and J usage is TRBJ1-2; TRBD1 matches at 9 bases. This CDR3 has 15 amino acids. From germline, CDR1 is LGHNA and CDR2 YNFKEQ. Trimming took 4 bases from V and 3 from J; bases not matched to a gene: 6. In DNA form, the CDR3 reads TGTGCCAGCAGCCCCCCGACAGGGGGTGACTATGGCTACACCTTC. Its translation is CASSPPTGGDYGYTF.

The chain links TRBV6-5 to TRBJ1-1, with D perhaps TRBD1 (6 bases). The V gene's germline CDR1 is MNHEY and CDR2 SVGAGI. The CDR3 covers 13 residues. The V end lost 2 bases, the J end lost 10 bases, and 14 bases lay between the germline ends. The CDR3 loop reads CASSYGLGTPAFF. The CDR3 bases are TGTGCCAGCAGTTACGGGTTAGGGACACCAGCTTTCTTT.

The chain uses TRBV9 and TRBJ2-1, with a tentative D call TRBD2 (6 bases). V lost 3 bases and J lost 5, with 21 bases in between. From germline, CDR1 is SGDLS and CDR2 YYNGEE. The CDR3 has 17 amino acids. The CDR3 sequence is CASSGWSRRRGDNEQFF. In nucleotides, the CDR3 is TGTGCCAGCAGCGGGTGGAGTCGGAGGAGGGGAGACAATGAGCAGTTCTTC.

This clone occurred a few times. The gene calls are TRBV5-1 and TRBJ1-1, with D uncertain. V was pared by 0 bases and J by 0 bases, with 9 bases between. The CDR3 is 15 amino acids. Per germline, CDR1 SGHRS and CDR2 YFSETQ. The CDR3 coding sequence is TGCGCCAGCAGCTTGGGGGCGAGCATGAACACTGAAGCTTTCTTT. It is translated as CASSLGASMNTEAFF. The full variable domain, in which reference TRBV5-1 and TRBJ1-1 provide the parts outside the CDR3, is KAGVTQTPRYLIKTRGQQVTLSCSPISGHRSVSWYQQTPGQGLQFLFEYFSETQRNKGNFPGRFSGRQFSNSRSEMNVSTLELGDSALYLCASSLGASMNTEAFFGQGTRLTVV.